The 10 T cell receptor beta chains listed next were all sequenced from one sample in a study of cytomegalovirus exposure and HLA in healthy donors. The PCR used 60 Vbeta and 13 Jbeta primers. The protocol was immunoSEQ multiplex PCR, while the TCRdb copy is restricted to in-frame clones and leaves out a portion. The table has 150,000 to 250,000 clones, 70% to 80% seen once. The sequenced material came from PBMCs. The source is a woman between 25 and 40 years old in good health and CMV-seropositive.

This clone occurred a few times. The chain uses TRBV10-2 and TRBJ2-7, with a possible D match to TRBD2 (6 bases). V was trimmed by 4 bases and J by 1 base, leaving 8 bases between them. Germline assignment: CDR1 WSHSY and CDR2 SAAADI. This CDR3 comprises 13 residues. CDR3 sequence: CASSADYSYEQYF. CDR3 nucleotides: TGCGCCAGCAGTGCGGACTATTCCTACGAGCAGTACTTC.

The chain recombines TRBV27 with TRBJ1-2; TRBD1 agrees at 8 bases. This CDR3 has 16 amino acids. Germline trimming cut 6 bases from V and 6 bases from J; bases unmatched to any gene: 15. The V gene's germline CDR1 is MNHEY and CDR2 SMNVEV (reference sequence). This chain's CDR3 is CASSSGQGWSGDGYTF. CDR3 bases: TGTGCCAGCAGCTCCGGACAGGGTTGGTCGGGTGATGGCTACACCTTC.

The chain carries TRBV6-6 and TRBJ1-4; TRBD1 is a possible D gene (6 bases). The CDR3 covers 12 residues. Deletions cut 2 bases from V and 8 bases from J, with 6 bases between. The germline V gene has CDR1 MNHNY and CDR2 SVGAGI (reference sequence). CDR3 in DNA: TGTGCCAGCAGTTACGGGACAGAAAAACTGTTTTTT. Residues: CASSYGTEKLFF.

The gene calls are TRBV5-6 and TRBJ1-6; D is undetermined. The V and J ends lost 0 bases and 9 bases respectively, with 10 bases between them. There are 14 residues in the CDR3. From germline, CDR1 is SGHDT and CDR2 YYEEEE. CDR3 protein: CASSLDYRGSPLHF. For the CDR3, the DNA is TGTGCCAGCAGCTTGGACTATCGGGGTTCACCCCTCCACTTT.

The J gene is TRBJ1-2, the V gene TRBV10-2; 7 nucleotides agree with TRBD1. The germline V gene has CDR1 WSHSY and CDR2 SAAADI. This CDR3 comprises 13 residues. The J segment lost 4 bases and the V segment lost 8 bases, leaving 7 bases of the junction unmatched. The CDR3 here is CASYQGQLYGYTF. CDR3 bases: TGCGCCAGCTATCAGGGACAGCTCTATGGCTACACCTTC.

Points on this clone: A read error may account for a junction end that differs from germline. This chain links TRBV29-1 with TRBJ2-5; weak D call: TRBD2 (5 bases). This CDR3 region has 12 residues. Germline V gene sequence: CDR1 SQVTM, CDR2 ANQGSEA. The CDR3 here is CSPGTVQGTQYF. Here the CDR3 DNA reads TGCAGCCCGGGAACGGTTCAAGGGACCCAGTACTTC.

The rearrangement uses TRBV4-3 and TRBJ1-4; D not certain. The length of the CDR3 is 16 residues. V lost 0 bases to trimming and J lost 13 bases, with 21 bases between them. Germline V gene sequence: CDR1 LGHNA, CDR2 YSLEER. The CDR3 loop reads CASSQEAMNENSRLFF. The CDR3, as DNA: TGCGCCAGCAGCCAAGAAGCCATGAATGAAAATAGTCGACTGTTTTTT.

V and J are TRBV10-3 and TRBJ1-1; no reliable D call. Germline CDR1 and CDR2: ENHRY and SYGVKD. The CDR3 has 17 residues. Trimming stripped 3 bases from V and 0 bases from J, with 17 bases between. This CDR3 is CAISDGGGLFVNTEAFF. The CDR3, as DNA: TGTGCCATCAGTGACGGCGGAGGTTTGTTCGTGAACACTGAAGCTTTCTTT.

DNA for the CDR3: TGTGCAAGTCACCTACAAACACCCGCCAGCGTCCGGGGTGAAGCTTTCTTT. Protein sequence: CASHLQTPASVRGEAFF. The gene calls are TRBV12-2 and TRBJ1-1. TRBV12-2 is labeled a pseudogene. The CDR3 is 17 residues long.

A few counts support this clone. This chain links TRBV4-3 with TRBJ1-5, with D perhaps TRBD1 (6 bases). Germline V gene data show CDR1 as LGHNA and CDR2 as YSLEER. V was trimmed by 0 bases and J by 6 bases, leaving 12 bases between them. This CDR3 contains 15 residues. The CDR3 here is CASSQDIQGGQPQHF. The CDR3, as DNA: TGCGCCAGCAGCCAAGACATACAGGGCGGTCAGCCCCAGCATTTT.